The clone carrying this T cell receptor beta chain turned up a few times. Its antigen remains unidentified. The data derive from a study of T-cell memory formation after mild COVID-19. Findings and caveats of the study: CD4+ clones that contracted lay mainly in CM and EM; CD8+ ones lay in EMRA. The appearance of some responding clones in pre-infection memory suggested that cross-reactive memory joined. Balance between CD4 and CD8 was seen in clones contracting day 15 to 85, and a CD4+ lean was seen in later expanders.

Using constant-segment primers, 5'RACE produced TCR alpha and TCR beta cDNA libraries carrying sample barcodes and UMIs. TCRdb passed the 5' RACE reads through MiXCR, listing each CDR3 protein once. The table has about 150,000 distinct CDR3 sequences, approximately 26% seen once. This CDR3 region has 14 residues. The V gene's germline CDR1 is MGHRA and CDR2 YSYEKL. Between the trimmed V and J ends, which lost 0 bases and 5 bases, there was a span of 10 bases. The genes are TRBV4-1 and TRBJ2-5; D remains ambiguous. The sample comprised PBMCs or a T cell subset sorted from them (not recorded which). The source of this sequence is an adult woman who had mild COVID-19 (a few samples of this study predate the infection). Cell type and time point are not known. The chain's CDR3 is CASSQEQLGETQYF. The CDR3, as DNA: TGCGCCAGCAGCCAAGAACAGCTAGGGGAGACCCAGTACTTC.